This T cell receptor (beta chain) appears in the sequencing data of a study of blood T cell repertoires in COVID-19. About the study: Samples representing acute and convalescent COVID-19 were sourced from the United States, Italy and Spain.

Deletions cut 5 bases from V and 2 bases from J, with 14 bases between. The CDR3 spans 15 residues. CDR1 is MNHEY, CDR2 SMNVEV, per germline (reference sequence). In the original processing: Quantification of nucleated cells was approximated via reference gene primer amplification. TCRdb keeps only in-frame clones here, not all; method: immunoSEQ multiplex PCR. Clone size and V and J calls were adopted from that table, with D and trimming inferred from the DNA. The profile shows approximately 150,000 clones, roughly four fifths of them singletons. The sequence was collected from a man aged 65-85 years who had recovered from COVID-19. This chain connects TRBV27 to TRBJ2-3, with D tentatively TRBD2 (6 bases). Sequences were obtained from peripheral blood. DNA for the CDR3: TGTGCCAGCAGTCGCCCCGGGACTGCCACAGATACGCAGTATTTT. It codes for CASSRPGTATDTQYF.